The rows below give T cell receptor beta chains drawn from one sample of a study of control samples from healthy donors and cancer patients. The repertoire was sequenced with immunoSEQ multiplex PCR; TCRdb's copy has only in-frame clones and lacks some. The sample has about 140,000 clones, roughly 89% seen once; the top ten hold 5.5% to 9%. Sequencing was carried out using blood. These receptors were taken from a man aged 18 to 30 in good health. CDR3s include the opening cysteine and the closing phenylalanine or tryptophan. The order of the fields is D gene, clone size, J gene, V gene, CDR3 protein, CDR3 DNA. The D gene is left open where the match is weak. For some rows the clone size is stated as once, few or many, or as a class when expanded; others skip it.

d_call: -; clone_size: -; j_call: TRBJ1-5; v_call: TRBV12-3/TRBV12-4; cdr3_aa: CASSFVEDQPQHF; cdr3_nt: TGTGCCAGCAGTTTCGTGGAAGATCAGCCCCAGCATTTT
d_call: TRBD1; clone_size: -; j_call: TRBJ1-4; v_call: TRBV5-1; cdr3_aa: CASSDTGGAEKLFF; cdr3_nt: TGCGCCAGCAGCGATACAGGGGGCGCGGAAAAACTGTTTTTT
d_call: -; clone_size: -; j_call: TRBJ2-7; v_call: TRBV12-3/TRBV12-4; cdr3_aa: CASRPTGSYEQYF; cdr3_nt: TGTGCCAGCAGGCCGACGGGGTCCTACGAGCAGTACTTC
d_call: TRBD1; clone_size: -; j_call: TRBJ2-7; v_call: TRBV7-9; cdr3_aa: CASSSEPTGHYEQYF; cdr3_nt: TGTGCCAGCAGCTCAGAACCGACAGGGCACTACGAGCAGTACTTC
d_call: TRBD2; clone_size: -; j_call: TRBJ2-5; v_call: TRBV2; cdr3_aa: CASSDWAGELQETQYF; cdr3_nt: TGTGCCAGCAGTGACTGGGCGGGGGAACTTCAAGAGACCCAGTACTTC
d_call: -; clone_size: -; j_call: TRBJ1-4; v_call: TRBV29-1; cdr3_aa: CSVVHGATNEKLFF; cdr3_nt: TGCAGCGTTGTTCATGGGGCAACTAATGAAAAACTGTTTTTT
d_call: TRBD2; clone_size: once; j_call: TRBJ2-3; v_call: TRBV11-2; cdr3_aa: CASSLTRGGLDTQYF; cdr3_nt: TGTGCCAGCAGCTTAACACGGGGGGGCCTAGATACGCAGTATTTT
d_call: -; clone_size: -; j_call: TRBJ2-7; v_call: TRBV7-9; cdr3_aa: CASSSPFSQPAEQYF; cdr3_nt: TGTGCCAGCAGCTCACCCTTTTCCCAACCGGCCGAGCAGTACTTC
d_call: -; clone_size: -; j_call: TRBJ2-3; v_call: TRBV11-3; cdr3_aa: CASSLNPAADTQYF; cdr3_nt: TGTGCCAGCAGCTTGAACCCAGCCGCGGATACGCAGTATTTT
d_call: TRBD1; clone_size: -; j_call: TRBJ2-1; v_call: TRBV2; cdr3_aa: CASRDRDINEQFF; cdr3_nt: TGTGCGAGCCGGGACAGAGACATCAATGAGCAGTTCTTC
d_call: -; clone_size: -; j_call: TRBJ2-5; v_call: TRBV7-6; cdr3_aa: CASSLSGSYPGETQYF; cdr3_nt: TGTGCCAGCAGCTTAAGTGGTAGCTACCCGGGAGAGACCCAGTACTTC
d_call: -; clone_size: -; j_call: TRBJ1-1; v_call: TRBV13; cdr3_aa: CASKEDPSTEAFF; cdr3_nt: TGTGCCAGCAAAGAAGACCCGTCTACTGAAGCTTTCTTT
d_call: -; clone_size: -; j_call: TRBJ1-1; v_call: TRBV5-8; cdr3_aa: CASRFGMNTEAFF; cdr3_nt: TGTGCCAGCAGGTTCGGGATGAACACTGAAGCTTTCTTT
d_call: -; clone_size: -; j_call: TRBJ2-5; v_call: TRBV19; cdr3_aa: CASSIQRQETQYF; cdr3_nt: TGTGCCAGTAGTATCCAAAGGCAGGAGACCCAGTACTTC
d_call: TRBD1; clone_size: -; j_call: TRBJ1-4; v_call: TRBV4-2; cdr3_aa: CASSGGTGGEKLFF; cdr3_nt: TGTGCCAGCAGCGGGGGGACAGGAGGGGAAAAACTGTTTTTT
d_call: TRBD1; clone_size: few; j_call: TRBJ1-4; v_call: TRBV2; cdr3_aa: CASSLAGTGDEKLFF; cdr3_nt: TGTGCCAGCAGCCTCGCCGGGACAGGCGATGAAAAACTGTTTTTT
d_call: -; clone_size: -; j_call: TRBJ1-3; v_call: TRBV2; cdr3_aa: CASSYDSLYSGNTIYF; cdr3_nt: TGTGCCAGCAGTTACGACAGCCTATACTCTGGAAACACCATATATTTT
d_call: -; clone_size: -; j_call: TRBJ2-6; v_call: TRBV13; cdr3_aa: CASSLVGNSGANVLTF; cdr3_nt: TGTGCCAGCAGCTTAGTTGGTAACTCTGGGGCCAACGTCCTGACTTTC
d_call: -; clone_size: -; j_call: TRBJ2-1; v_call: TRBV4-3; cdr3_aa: CASSQGLAYNEQFF; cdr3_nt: TGCGCCAGCAGCCAGGGCTTGGCCTACAATGAGCAGTTCTTC
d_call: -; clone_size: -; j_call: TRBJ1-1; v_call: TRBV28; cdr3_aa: CASSRGRLTEAFF; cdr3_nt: TGTGCCAGCAGTCGGGGGAGATTAACTGAAGCTTTCTTT
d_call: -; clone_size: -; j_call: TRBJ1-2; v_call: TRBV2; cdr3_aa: CASSDTGSLNYGYTF; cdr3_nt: TGTGCCAGCAGTGACACGGGCAGCTTAAACTATGGCTACACCTTC
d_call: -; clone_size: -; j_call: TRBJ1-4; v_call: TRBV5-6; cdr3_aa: CASSLAGGSAPTNEKLFF; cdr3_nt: TGTGCCAGCAGCTTGGCGGGCGGGTCGGCCCCAACTAATGAAAAACTGTTTTTT
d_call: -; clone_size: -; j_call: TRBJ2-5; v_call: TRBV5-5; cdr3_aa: CASTKRVGETQYF; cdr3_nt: TGTGCCAGCACCAAGAGGGTGGGAGAGACCCAGTACTTC
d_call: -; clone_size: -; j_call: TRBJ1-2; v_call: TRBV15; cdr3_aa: CATSRGTDGYTF; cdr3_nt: TGTGCCACCAGCAGAGGGACTGATGGCTACACCTTC
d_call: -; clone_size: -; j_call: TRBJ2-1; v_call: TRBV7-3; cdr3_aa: CASSHLPSSYNEQFF; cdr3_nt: TGTGCCAGCAGCCACCTCCCCTCATCCTACAATGAGCAGTTCTTC
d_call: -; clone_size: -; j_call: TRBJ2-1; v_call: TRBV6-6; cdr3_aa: CASSPAAVSYNEQFF; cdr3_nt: TGTGCCAGCAGTCCGGCAGCCGTTTCCTACAATGAGCAGTTCTTC
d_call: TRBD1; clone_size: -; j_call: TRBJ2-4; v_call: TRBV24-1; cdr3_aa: CATSDATWDRDGKNIQYF; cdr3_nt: TGTGCCACCAGTGATGCGACCTGGGACAGGGATGGGAAAAACATTCAGTACTTC
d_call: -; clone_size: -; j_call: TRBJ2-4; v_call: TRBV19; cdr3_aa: CASSGQDSLAKNIQYF; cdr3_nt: TGTGCCAGTAGTGGTCAGGATAGCCTAGCCAAAAACATTCAGTACTTC
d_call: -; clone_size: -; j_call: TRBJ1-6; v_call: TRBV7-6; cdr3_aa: CASSLGRADNSPLHF; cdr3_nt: TGTGCCAGCAGCTTAGGCAGGGCGGATAATTCACCCCTCCACTTT
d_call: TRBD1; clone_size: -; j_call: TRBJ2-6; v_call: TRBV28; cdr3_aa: CASSFWTGSSGANVLTF; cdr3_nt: TGTGCCAGCAGTTTTTGGACAGGCTCCTCTGGGGCCAACGTCCTGACTTTC
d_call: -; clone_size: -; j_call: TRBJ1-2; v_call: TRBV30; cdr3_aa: CAWSERDDGYTF; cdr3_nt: TGTGCCTGGAGCGAACGGGACGATGGCTACACCTTC
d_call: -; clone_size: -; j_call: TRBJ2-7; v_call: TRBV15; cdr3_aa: CATSRVGDEQYF; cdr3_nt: TGTGCCACCAGCAGGGTTGGGGACGAGCAGTACTTC
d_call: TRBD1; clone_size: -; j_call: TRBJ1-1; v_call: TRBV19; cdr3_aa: CASTWDRGNTEAFF; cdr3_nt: TGTGCCAGTACGTGGGACAGGGGAAACACTGAAGCTTTCTTT
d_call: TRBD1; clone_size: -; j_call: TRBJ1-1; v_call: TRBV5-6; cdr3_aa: CASSEAGTGPGDTEAFF; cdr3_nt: TGTGCCAGCAGCGAAGCTGGGACAGGACCGGGGGACACTGAAGCTTTCTTT
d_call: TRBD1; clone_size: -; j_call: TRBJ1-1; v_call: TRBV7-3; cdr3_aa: CASSSRGTEAFF; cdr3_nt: TGTGCCAGCAGCTCCAGGGGGACTGAAGCTTTCTTT
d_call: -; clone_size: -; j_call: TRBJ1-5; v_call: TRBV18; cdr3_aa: CASSQDRNNQPQHF; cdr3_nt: TGTGCCAGCTCACAAGACAGGAACAATCAGCCCCAGCATTTT
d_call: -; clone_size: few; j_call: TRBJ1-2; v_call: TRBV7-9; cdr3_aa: CASSLDMDYGYTF; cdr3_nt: TGTGCCAGCAGCTTAGATATGGATTATGGCTACACCTTC
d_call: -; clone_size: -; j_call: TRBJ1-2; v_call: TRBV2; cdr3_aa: CASSADSNYGYTF; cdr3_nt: TGTGCCAGCAGCGCCGACAGTAACTATGGCTACACCTTC
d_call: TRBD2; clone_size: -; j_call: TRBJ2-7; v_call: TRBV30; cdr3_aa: CAWRPTGLANEQYF; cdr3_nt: TGTGCCTGGAGACCAACGGGACTAGCGAACGAGCAGTACTTC
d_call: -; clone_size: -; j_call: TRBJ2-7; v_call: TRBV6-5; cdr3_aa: CASSSPDGIEQYF; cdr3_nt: TGTGCCAGCAGCTCACCGGACGGTATCGAGCAGTACTTC